A single TCR beta chain is shown here with its context. Its antigen is unknown. This record comes from a study of cytomegalovirus exposure and HLA in healthy donors. Study-wide results and caveats: In an earlier analysis, most TCR beta V segments were productive about 87% or about 30% of the time. Most CMV-associated TCR beta chains were later found to appear HLA-restricted. Later analysis demonstrated an association between a missense DCLRE1C variant and TCR beta V- and J-gene trimming. When analyzed later, the rates of TCR association showed variation by HLA locus, with DRB1 the most and HLA-C the fewest.

The study ran its PCR with 60 Vbeta and 13 Jbeta primers. Assay used: immunoSEQ multiplex PCR; TCRdb lists only in-frame clones, some missing. This repertoire shows 150,000 to 200,000 clones, about four fifths found once; its top ten account for roughly 0.99%. The CDR3 sequence is 16 residues long. Trimming took 0 bases from V and 2 from J, leaving 14 bases between them. In germline, CDR1 is GTSNPN, CDR2 SVGIG (reference sequence). The specimen was PBMCs. The TCR sequence derives from a woman aged 40 to 50 in good health and CMV-seronegative. This chain joins TRBV30 and TRBJ1-3, with a weak D call TRBD1 (6 bases). CDR3 sequence reads: CAWSVRLGTTGNTIYF. The CDR3 DNA follows: TGTGCCTGGAGTGTACGTCTGGGGACAACTGGAAACACCATATATTTT.